Listed below are T cell receptor beta chains from one sample, sequenced in a study of cytomegalovirus exposure and HLA in healthy donors. Profiled with immunoSEQ multiplex PCR; TCRdb holds only in-frame clones, not every one. The sample records about 120,000 clones, 75% to 90% being singletons. The sample comprised PBMCs. The receptors originated from a female donor in good health and CMV-seropositive. The conserved cysteine and the conserved F or W are not part of the CDR3 here. Each record gives: V gene, CDR3 length, CDR3 protein.

V gene: TRBV9
CDR3 length: 13
CDR3 protein: ASSERGQGFGIQY

V gene: TRBV4-2
CDR3 length: 17
CDR3 protein: ASSQDGGQGKLAKNIQY

V gene: TRBV18
CDR3 length: 14
CDR3 protein: ASSPSLAAAADTQY

V gene: TRBV14
CDR3 length: 14
CDR3 protein: ASSQDPSVRDYGYT

V gene: TRBV2
CDR3 length: 12
CDR3 protein: ASSWTGTGNTIY

V gene: TRBV10-1
CDR3 length: 10
CDR3 protein: ASSPTTYEQY

V gene: TRBV19
CDR3 length: 13
CDR3 protein: ASSANRDRYNEQY

V gene: TRBV7-2
CDR3 length: 11
CDR3 protein: ASNLQGADTQY

V gene: TRBV5-1
CDR3 length: 14
CDR3 protein: ASSLSSTGSNSPLH

V gene: TRBV2
CDR3 length: 12
CDR3 protein: ASTEREFTDTQY

V gene: TRBV2
CDR3 length: 12
CDR3 protein: ASSERTENTEAF

V gene: TRBV7-9
CDR3 length: 14
CDR3 protein: ASSARGDRTTTPLH

V gene: TRBV5-1
CDR3 length: 13
CDR3 protein: ASSLRTGLTGELF

V gene: TRBV30
CDR3 length: 10
CDR3 protein: AWGRTLSPLH

V gene: TRBV30
CDR3 length: 11
CDR3 protein: AWSLRDHQPQH

V gene: TRBV28
CDR3 length: 13
CDR3 protein: ASSPTGGTNEKLF

V gene: TRBV4-1
CDR3 length: 11
CDR3 protein: ASSQEPNSPLH

V gene: TRBV5-1
CDR3 length: 12
CDR3 protein: ASSLTPSPYEQY

V gene: TRBV20-1
CDR3 length: 9
CDR3 protein: SARDEFEAF

V gene: TRBV7-9
CDR3 length: 11
CDR3 protein: ASSTGGSYEQY

V gene: TRBV28
CDR3 length: 11
CDR3 protein: ASSSHVNYGCT

V gene: TRBV6-6
CDR3 length: 13
CDR3 protein: ASKGLAGEEETQY

V gene: TRBV9
CDR3 length: 12
CDR3 protein: ASSVVSSYNEQF

V gene: TRBV28
CDR3 length: 10
CDR3 protein: ASSFENQPQH

V gene: TRBV19
CDR3 length: 11
CDR3 protein: ASSPDRVREQY

V gene: TRBV9
CDR3 length: 16
CDR3 protein: ASSAAPGTSGWSGELF

V gene: TRBV30
CDR3 length: 13
CDR3 protein: AWSRLAGGGGELF